This T cell receptor (beta chain) was observed in a study of cytomegalovirus exposure and HLA in healthy donors. It was with 60 Vbeta and 13 Jbeta primers that the PCR ran. Here immunoSEQ multiplex PCR was the method, and the copy in TCRdb shows in-frame clones only, minus some. This table holds approximately 150,000 clones, about 80% found once. Overall study results and limits: CMV serostatus stood as the only immune exposure information on hand. Many donors carried some public TCRs, although rarity characterized most TCR sequences. With DRB1 most and HLA-C fewest, TCR association rates differed between HLA loci in a later analysis.

Germline V gene lookup returns CDR1 MNHNS and CDR2 SASEGT. CDR3 length equals 17 residues. V dropped 4 bases and J dropped 5; count of bases not matched to a gene: 16. Comments on this clone: What it binds is unknown.

This chain links TRBV6-1 with TRBJ1-2; 7 bases match TRBD1. This TCR came from a man aged 40-55 years in good health and CMV-seronegative. The sample taken for sequencing was PBMCs. This chain's CDR3 is CASSVSYVTGVWYGYTF. The CDR3 region has the DNA TGTGCCAGCAGTGTGAGCTACGTAACAGGGGTATGGTATGGCTACACCTTC.